This TCR beta chain is from a study of cytomegalovirus exposure and HLA in healthy donors. Germline CDR1 is MGHRA and CDR2 is YSYEKL. The CDR3 has 18 amino acids. The V and J ends lost 1 base and 9 bases, in that order; junction bases with no gene match: 11. The PCR ran on 60 Vbeta and 13 Jbeta primers. TCRdb keeps only in-frame clones here, not all; method: immunoSEQ multiplex PCR. The data hold about 140,000 clones, with roughly 76% observed a single time. The sequencing sample was made of PBMCs. This sequence joins TRBV4-1 and TRBJ2-1, with TRBD2 matching over 14 bases. The source of this sequence is a woman younger than 45 in good health and CMV-seronegative. DNA of the CDR3: TGCGCCAGCAGCCAAGGACTAGCGGGGGGGTCTTGGGTTGTTGAGCAGTTCTTC. Amino acids: CASSQGLAGGSWVVEQFF.